Following are 32 T cell receptor beta chains from one sample sequenced in a study of radiation and T cells in renal cell carcinoma. The sample's time point: baseline pretreatment blood. As for treatment: 15 Gy SBRT to primary tumor, nephrectomy 4 weeks later. Produced via immunoSEQ multiplex PCR; TCRdb's table is partial and in-frame only. Among some 95,000 clones listed, around nine tenths were seen once. The sequencing here drew on blood, taken from a patient whose treatment included radiotherapy and nephrectomy. The source of these receptors is a man in his fifties with renal cell carcinoma.

This clone showed up just a few times. The chain is built from TRBV18 and TRBJ1-1; D remains unclear. Germline V gene lookup returns CDR1 KGHSH and CDR2 LQKENI. This CDR3 spans 13 amino acids. V was clipped by 2 bases and J by 1 base, with 5 bases between them. The CDR3 spells CASSPVENTEAFF. The CDR3 bases are TGTGCCAGCTCACCAGTAGAGAACACTGAAGCTTTCTTT. The whole variable domain, filled in from reference TRBV18 and TRBJ1-1, reads NAGVMQNPRHLVRRRGQEARLRCSPMKGHSHVYWYRQLPEEGLKFMVYLQKENIIDESGMPKERFSAEFPKEGPSILRIQQVVRGDSAAYFCASSPVENTEAFFGQGTRLTVV.

This clone was seen once. The rearrangement joins TRBV28 to TRBJ1-1, with D hard to call. Trimming removed 1 base at V and 0 bases at J, with 6 bases between. The CDR3 spans 14 residues. CDR1 and CDR2 from the germline V gene are MDHEN and SYDVKM. CDR3 nucleotides: TGTGCCAGCAGTTTATCGGGGTTGAACACTGAAGCTTTCTTT. This gives the protein CASSLSGLNTEAFF.

The rearrangement uses TRBV19 and TRBJ2-5; 9 bases align to TRBD2. The trim removed 6 bases at V and 2 bases at J, leaving 7 bases unmatched. Germline values: CDR1 LNHDA, CDR2 SQIVND (reference sequence). This CDR3 contains 15 residues. The CDR3 region has the DNA TGTGCCAGTAGCCCTTTAGCGGGGGAACAAGAGACCCAGTACTTC. It is translated as CASSPLAGEQETQYF.

The chain employs TRBV7-3 and TRBJ2-5, with D unresolved. The V gene's germline CDR1 is SGHTA and CDR2 FQGTGA. The CDR3 totals 13 residues. V was cut by 2 bases and J by 1 base, with 5 bases left in between. This chain's CDR3 is CASSLVFQETQYF. For the CDR3, the DNA is TGTGCCAGCAGCTTAGTTTTCCAAGAGACCCAGTACTTC.

The rearrangement joins TRBV9 to TRBJ2-7; D unresolved. The CDR3 sequence is 11 residues long. V shed 4 bases and J shed 5 bases, with 7 bases lying between them. Per the germline V gene, CDR1 is SGDLS and CDR2 is YYNGEE. The CDR3, as DNA: TGTGCCAGCAGCCCCCACAACGAGCAGTACTTC. As protein: CASSPHNEQYF.

The chain has TRBV30 and TRBJ1-2; D gene ambiguous. The CDR3 sequence is 12 residues long. Trimming pared 0 bases from V and 7 bases from J, leaving 9 bases between. Germline V lookup: CDR1 GTSNPN, CDR2 SVGIG (reference sequence). Written as DNA, the CDR3 is TGTGCCTGGAGTGTTGAAGAGGGTGGCTACACCTTC. It codes for CAWSVEEGGYTF.

The V and J genes are TRBV9 and TRBJ2-2; 8 positions match TRBD2. The CDR3 is 15 amino acids. The V and J ends lost 3 bases and 1 base, in that order; junction bases with no gene match: 2. Germline lookup yields CDR1 SGDLS and CDR2 YYNGEE. Here the CDR3 reads CASSALAGNTGELFF. CDR3 nucleotides: TGTGCCAGCAGCGCCCTAGCGGGGAACACCGGGGAGCTGTTTTTT.

This clone has a handful of counts. V is TRBV6-5 and J is TRBJ1-1, with 8 bases that match TRBD1. Germline-derived CDR1 and CDR2 are MNHEY and SVGAGI. V shed 5 bases, J shed 4 bases, and the junction held 9 bases outside the gene matches. The CDR3 is 15 residues long. In DNA form, the CDR3 reads TGTGCCAGCAGTCCAACGGGGACAGGATCCACTGAAGCTTTCTTT. It encodes CASSPTGTGSTEAFF.

This chain connects TRBV5-1 to TRBJ2-6; no clear D gene. The CDR3 totals 16 residues. Between the trimmed V and J ends, which lost 1 base and 0 bases, there was a span of 8 bases. Germline CDR1 is SGHRS and CDR2 is YFSETQ. The CDR3 nucleotides are TGCGCCAGCAGCTTGCCGCAGGTCTCTGGGGCCAACGTCCTGACTTTC. Translation: CASSLPQVSGANVLTF.

The chain links TRBV11-2 to TRBJ2-3; D possibly corresponds to TRBD1 (6 bases). Germline V gene data show CDR1 as SGHAT and CDR2 as FQNNGV. The CDR3 runs 15 residues. Trimming shortened V by 2 bases and J by 7 bases, and 16 bases separated the two germline ends. Written as DNA, the CDR3 is TGTGCCAGCAGCTTACTACAGGGTTCAAAAAATACGCAGTATTTT. Amino acids: CASSLLQGSKNTQYF.

The chain uses TRBV6-5 and TRBJ1-3, with 10 positions matching TRBD1. The germline V gene encodes CDR1 MNHEY and CDR2 SVGAGI. The CDR3 runs 14 residues. The V and J ends lost 7 bases and 4 bases, in that order; junction bases with no gene match: 4. The CDR3 is CASTGTGVGNTIYF. In DNA form, the CDR3 reads TGTGCCAGCACCGGGACAGGGGTCGGAAACACCATATATTTT.

V and J are TRBV5-1 and TRBJ2-7; 8 bases are shared with TRBD1. Germline V gene data show CDR1 as SGHRS and CDR2 as YFSETQ. V was clipped by 0 bases and J by 2 bases; unmatched bases: 7. The CDR3 loop spans 16 amino acids. The CDR3, as DNA: TGCGCCAGCAGCTTGGAAGTTGCGACAGGGGCCTACGAGCAGTACTTC. Amino acids: CASSLEVATGAYEQYF.

CDR3 region: CASSPNSLAEETQYF. CDR3 coding DNA: TGTGCCAGCAGCCCAAATTCACTAGCGGAAGAGACCCAGTACTTC. The chain is built from TRBV7-6 and TRBJ2-5; 8 bases are shared with TRBD2. Germline V lookup: CDR1 SGHVS, CDR2 FNYEAQ. With V trimmed by 5 bases and J by 3 bases, 8 bases remained unmatched. This CDR3 spans 15 amino acids.

This clone has only a few counts. V usage is TRBV2 and J usage is TRBJ1-4, with 7 nucleotides matching TRBD1. This CDR3 has 14 amino acids. The V and J ends lost 7 bases and 7 bases, in that order; junction bases with no gene match: 9. Germline V gene lookup returns CDR1 SNHLY and CDR2 FYNNEI. The CDR3 spells CASIRDSWSEKLFF. The CDR3 bases are TGTGCCAGCATTCGGGACAGTTGGAGTGAAAAACTGTTTTTT. The variable domain in full, completed from reference TRBV2 and TRBJ1-4, reads EPEVTQTPSHQVTQMGQEVILRCVPISNHLYFYWYRQILGQKVEFLVSFYNNEISEKSEIFDDQFSVERPDGSNFTLKIRSTKLEDSAMYFCASIRDSWSEKLFFGSGTQLSVL.

The chain joins TRBV5-1 to TRBJ2-1, with 10 bases that match TRBD2. J was trimmed by 4 bases and V by 2 bases; bases with no gene match: 9. CDR3 length: 17 residues. CDR1 is SGHRS, CDR2 YFSETQ, per germline. DNA of the CDR3: TGCGCCAGCAGCTTCCCCCGGACTAGCGGAAAGTACAATGAGCAGTTCTTC. The encoded protein is CASSFPRTSGKYNEQFF.

The chain recombines TRBV2 with TRBJ2-7, with 12 bases matching TRBD2. The V gene's germline CDR1 is SNHLY and CDR2 FYNNEI. V was pared by 7 bases and J by 2 bases, with 3 bases of the junction left unmatched. This CDR3 has 14 amino acids. This CDR3 is CASTWTSGTYEQYF. The CDR3, as DNA: TGTGCCAGCACCTGGACTAGCGGGACCTACGAGCAGTACTTC. Filled out from reference TRBV2 and TRBJ2-7, the complete variable domain reads EPEVTQTPSHQVTQMGQEVILRCVPISNHLYFYWYRQILGQKVEFLVSFYNNEISEKSEIFDDQFSVERPDGSNFTLKIRSTKLEDSAMYFCASTWTSGTYEQYFGPGTRLTVT.

This chain uses TRBV7-2 with TRBJ2-7; D is undetermined. V was trimmed by 3 bases and J by 4 bases, leaving 10 bases between them. This CDR3 comprises 13 residues. Per germline, CDR1 SGHTA and CDR2 FQGNSA. Here the CDR3 DNA reads TGTGCCAGCAGCTTTAGACACGAATACGAGCAGTACTTC. Its protein is CASSFRHEYEQYF. The entire variable domain, with the rest obtained from reference TRBV7-2 and TRBJ2-7, is as follows: GAGVSQSPSNKVTEKGKDVELRCDPISGHTALYWYRQSLGQGLEFLIYFQGNSAPDKSGLPSDRFSAERTGGSVSTLTIQRTQQEDSAVYLCASSFRHEYEQYFGPGTRLTVT.

This clone showed up just once. The chain uses TRBV18 and TRBJ2-5; perhaps TRBD2 as D (6 bases). Trimming pared 6 bases from V and 5 bases from J, leaving 16 bases between. In germline, CDR1 is KGHSH, CDR2 LQKENI. CDR3 length: 14 residues. DNA of the CDR3: TGTGCCAGCTCCCGTAGTGGGGGGATGGAGACCCAGTACTTC. It is translated as CASSRSGGMETQYF.

V gene TRBV4-1 combines with J gene TRBJ2-5, with a weak D call TRBD2 (5 bases). The CDR3 has 15 amino acids. Germline-derived CDR1 and CDR2 are MGHRA and YSYEKL. The V end lost 0 bases, the J end lost 0 bases, and 8 bases lay between the germline ends. CDR3 in DNA: TGCGCCAGCAGCCAAGATGCGGGTCACCAAGAGACCCAGTACTTC. Residues: CASSQDAGHQETQYF.

This chain links TRBV12-5 with TRBJ1-5; D not resolved. The germline V gene has CDR1 LGHNT and CDR2 FRNRAP. V gave up 1 base and J gave up 5 bases, with 3 bases separating them. CDR3 length equals 12 residues. The CDR3 here is CASGLGDQPQHF. The CDR3 bases are TGTGCTAGTGGTTTGGGGGATCAGCCCCAGCATTTT.

This chain uses TRBV18 with TRBJ1-2; D gene ambiguous. The CDR3 runs 13 residues. CDR1 KGHSH and CDR2 LQKENI come from the germline V gene. V was clipped by 1 base and J by 3 bases, with 6 bases between them. In DNA, the CDR3 is TGTGCCAGCTCACCACGCCAGGACTATGGCTACACCTTC. It yields the protein CASSPRQDYGYTF.

As DNA, the CDR3 is TGTGCCAGCAGCCCCTCAGGGGCGACCCTAAACTATGGCTACACCTTC. It specifies CASSPSGATLNYGYTF. The V and J genes are TRBV5-4 and TRBJ1-2, with D possibly TRBD1 on 6 matching bases. Trimming cost V 4 bases and J 2 bases, with 18 bases left between them. The CDR3 is 16 residues long. Germline V gene data show CDR1 as SGHNT and CDR2 as YYREEE (reference sequence).

The chain recombines TRBV29-1 with TRBJ1-5; 7 nucleotides match TRBD1. The CDR3 has 16 residues. The germline V gene has CDR1 SQVTM and CDR2 ANQGSEA. Losses at the gene ends were 6 bases for V and 0 bases for J; bases not matched to a gene: 11. This CDR3 reads CSVGIGTANSNQPQHF. In DNA form, the CDR3 reads TGCAGCGTGGGAATTGGGACAGCGAATAGCAATCAGCCCCAGCATTTT.

V gene TRBV19 combines with J gene TRBJ2-3, with 7 nucleotides matching TRBD2. Trimming cost V 4 bases and J 0 bases; bases outside gene matches: 4. This CDR3 comprises 15 residues. Germline V lookup: CDR1 LNHDA, CDR2 SQIVND (reference sequence). The CDR3 nucleotides read TGTGCCAGTAGTACCCTAGCGGCTAGCACAGATACGCAGTATTTT. Protein: CASSTLAASTDTQYF.

This clone was picked up a small number of times. V gene TRBV4-1 combines with J gene TRBJ1-5, with D perhaps matching TRBD1 (6 bases). Trimming stripped 4 bases from V and 11 bases from J, with 18 bases between. CDR1 is MGHRA and CDR2 is YSYEKL in the germline V gene. The CDR3 runs 14 residues. CDR3 bases: TGCGCCAGCAGCCTCGGGACACGGGATCCGGCCCAGCATTTT. This codes for CASSLGTRDPAQHF.

This sequence joins TRBV5-1 and TRBJ2-1, with 9 bases lining up with TRBD1. The junction had 5 bases not matched to a gene; V was cut back by 3 bases and J by 7 bases. The germline V gene encodes CDR1 SGHRS and CDR2 YFSETQ. CDR3 length: 14 residues. The CDR3 is CASSWLQGANEQFF. DNA of the CDR3: TGCGCCAGCAGCTGGTTACAGGGGGCGAATGAGCAGTTCTTC.

V usage is TRBV25-1 and J usage is TRBJ2-1, with no clear D. Between the trimmed V and J ends, which lost 5 bases and 0 bases, there was a span of 14 bases. Germline values: CDR1 MGHDK, CDR2 SYGVNS. This CDR3 has 16 amino acids. This CDR3 reads CASSSTFQSSYNEQFF. The DNA of the CDR3 is TGTGCCAGCAGTTCAACATTTCAGAGCTCCTACAATGAGCAGTTCTTC.

The J gene is TRBJ1-2, the V gene TRBV7-3, with D uncertain. CDR1 is SGHTA and CDR2 is FQGTGA in the germline V gene. The CDR3 spans 13 residues. Trimming took off 2 bases at V and 3 bases at J, with 7 bases between the two ends. The CDR3 here is CASSLEGYYGYTF. CDR3 DNA sequence: TGTGCCAGCAGCTTAGAAGGGTACTATGGCTACACCTTC.

V gene TRBV2 combines with J gene TRBJ1-6, with a weak D call TRBD1 (5 bases). Trimming cost V 3 bases and J 10 bases, with 22 bases left between them. The CDR3 runs 17 residues. Germline V gives CDR1 SNHLY, CDR2 FYNNEI. CDR3 sequence: CASSEVLGPGQYSPLHF. The CDR3, as DNA: TGTGCCAGCAGTGAGGTCTTAGGGCCAGGGCAGTACTCACCCCTCCACTTT.

The chain employs TRBV15 and TRBJ2-1; the D gene could be TRBD1 or TRBD2 (5 bases each). Germline CDR1 reads LNHNV; CDR2 reads YYDKDF (reference sequence). The V end was cut by 1 base, the J end by 6 bases, with 13 bases between. CDR3 size: 15 residues. Written as DNA, the CDR3 is TGTGCCACCAGCAGAGTGGGGGTGTCGGGCAATGAGCAGTTCTTC. As protein: CATSRVGVSGNEQFF.

The genes are TRBV4-1 and TRBJ2-7; 14 bases map to TRBD2. Per the germline V gene, CDR1 is MGHRA and CDR2 is YSYEKL. The CDR3 sequence is 17 residues long. V was pared by 7 bases and J by 0 bases, with 8 bases of the junction left unmatched. In DNA form, the CDR3 reads TGCGCCAGCACCAAGGGACTAGCGGGGGACCTCTCCTACGAGCAGTACTTC. It translates to CASTKGLAGDLSYEQYF.

This chain joins TRBV18 and TRBJ1-3; TRBD1 agrees at 8 bases. The J segment lost 4 bases and the V segment lost 2 bases, leaving 4 bases of the junction unmatched. CDR1 is KGHSH and CDR2 is LQKENI in the germline V gene. There are 15 residues in the CDR3. The CDR3 DNA follows: TGTGCCAGCTCACCAGACAGGGGAACAGGAAACACCATATATTTT. This translates into CASSPDRGTGNTIYF.